The present T cell receptor (beta chain) was sequenced within a study of blood T cell repertoires in COVID-19. Overall study: Acute and convalescent COVID-19 samples came from the United States, Italy and Spain. Nucleic acid was either cDNA or gDNA, and it came from T cells, B-cell-depleted T cells, or PBMCs.

V was trimmed by 4 bases and J by 5 bases, leaving 19 bases between them. Germline-derived CDR1 and CDR2 are LGHNA and YSLEER. There are 16 residues in the CDR3. Source study methods: By means of reference gene primer amplification, nucleated cell counts were estimated. The data were produced by immunoSEQ multiplex PCR, yet TCRdb's version contains in-frame clones alone and is incomplete. V and J calls and clone size follow that table, whereas D and trimming were derived from the DNA. The top ten hold around 9.9% of the sample, which has some 160,000 clones, approximately 83% seen once. Sequencing used peripheral blood. This TCR came from a man aged 65 to 85 with active or convalescent COVID-19. V and J are TRBV4-3 and TRBJ2-3, with D perhaps matching TRBD2 (6 bases). The CDR3 coding sequence is TGCGCCAGCAGCCGGAAAGTGGGGGACTGGGAAGATACGCAGTATTTT. Amino acids: CASSRKVGDWEDTQYF.